The 32 T cell receptor beta chains below all came from one sample that was sequenced in a study of blood T cell repertoires in COVID-19. TCRdb's table, derived via immunoSEQ multiplex PCR, lists solely in-frame clones and lacks some. The table shows 90,000 to 150,000 clones, with about three quarters occurring only once. Sample: peripheral blood. These TCRs come from a human donor with acute or convalescent COVID-19. The donor label of this sample is uncertain.

This clone was found once. The chain employs TRBV5-6 and TRBJ1-2, with a possible D match to TRBD1 (5 bases). CDR3 length equals 15 residues. Trimming left V 4 bases short and J 3 bases short, with 16 bases between. The V gene's germline CDR1 is SGHDT and CDR2 YYEEEE. This chain's CDR3 is CASSLVVGGYYGYTF. The CDR3 coding sequence is TGTGCCAGCAGCCTGGTCGTTGGGGGGTACTATGGCTACACCTTC. Based on the CDR3 plus reference TRBV5-6 and TRBJ1-2, the full variable domain is DAGVTQSPTHLIKTRGQQVTLRCSPKSGHDTVSWYQQALGQGPQFIFQYYEEEERQRGNFPDRFSGHQFPNYSSELNVNALLLGDSALYLCASSLVVGGYYGYTFGSGTRLTVV.

This chain links TRBV4-1 with TRBJ2-3; D uncertain. Germline V gives CDR1 MGHRA, CDR2 YSYEKL. CDR3 length: 16 amino acids. Trimming pared 1 base from V and 6 bases from J, leaving 17 bases between. The chain's CDR3 is CASSQGINSVADTQYF. Written as DNA, the CDR3 is TGCGCCAGCAGCCAAGGAATCAATTCGGTCGCGGATACGCAGTATTTT.

The chain combines TRBV7-2 with TRBJ2-1, with a possible D match to TRBD1 (6 bases). This CDR3 has 12 residues. Between the trimmed V and J ends, which lost 3 bases and 7 bases, there was a span of 7 bases. Germline V gene sequence: CDR1 SGHTA, CDR2 FQGNSA. The DNA for the CDR3 is TGTGCCAGCAGCTTTCAGGGGAATGAGCAGTTCTTC. Amino acid sequence: CASSFQGNEQFF.

Here the CDR3 DNA reads TGTGCCAGCAGCCCGGACACCCTTGGGGGCTACACCTTC. As protein: CASSPDTLGGYTF. This chain uses TRBV11-2 with TRBJ1-2; D perhaps matches TRBD1 (5 bases). V lost 5 bases, J lost 8 bases, and 15 bases lay in between. The germline V gene encodes CDR1 SGHAT and CDR2 FQNNGV. The CDR3 is made up of 13 amino acids.

This chain joins TRBV5-1 and TRBJ2-2; TRBD1 agrees at 8 bases. Germline V gene sequence: CDR1 SGHRS, CDR2 YFSETQ. This CDR3 is 14 amino acids long. Losses at the gene ends were 9 bases for V and 5 bases for J; bases not matched to a gene: 9. This chain's CDR3 is CATGGTGLTGELFF. CDR3 coding DNA: TGCGCCACCGGCGGGACAGGTTTAACCGGGGAGCTGTTTTTT. Combining the CDR3 with reference TRBV5-1 and TRBJ2-2 gives the whole variable domain KAGVTQTPRYLIKTRGQQVTLSCSPISGHRSVSWYQQTPGQGLQFLFEYFSETQRNKGNFPGRFSGRQFSNSRSEMNVSTLELGDSALYLCATGGTGLTGELFFGEGSRLTVL.

The rearrangement uses TRBV18 and TRBJ2-3; maybe TRBD1 (7 bases). This CDR3 has 16 amino acids. Germline assignment: CDR1 KGHSH and CDR2 LQKENI. Trimming shortened V by 2 bases and J by 0 bases, and 12 bases separated the two germline ends. CDR3 sequence: CASSPTQGRSTDTQYF. DNA for the CDR3: TGTGCCAGCTCACCAACACAGGGGAGGAGCACAGATACGCAGTATTTT.

This chain joins TRBV27 and TRBJ1-6, with D possibly TRBD1 on 5 matching bases. The CDR3 is 13 residues long. Trimming took off 5 bases at V and 7 bases at J, with 9 bases between the two ends. Germline values: CDR1 MNHEY, CDR2 SMNVEV (reference sequence). CDR3 amino acids: CASSHGGNSPLHF. CDR3 nucleotides: TGTGCCAGCAGTCACGGGGGGAATTCACCCCTCCACTTT.

The chain joins TRBV4-2 to TRBJ1-2; TRBD1 agrees at 9 bases. CDR1 and CDR2 (germline): LGHNA, YNFKEQ. The CDR3 consists of 16 residues. V shed 0 bases, J shed 4 bases, and the junction held 6 bases outside the gene matches. CDR3 in DNA: TGTGCCAGCAGCCAAGACCGGACAGGGGTTGGCTATGGCTACACCTTC. Amino acids: CASSQDRTGVGYGYTF.

This chain uses TRBV25-1 with TRBJ2-6; unclear D gene. With 7 bases removed from V and 0 bases from J, the gap between germline ends came to 4 bases. CDR3 length: 13 residues. Looked up from germline, CDR1 is MGHDK and CDR2 is SYGVNS. CDR3 in DNA: TGTGCCAGCATCGGCTCTGGGGCCAACGTCCTGACTTTC. Protein: CASIGSGANVLTF.

This sequence joins TRBV29-1 and TRBJ2-4, with D tentatively TRBD2 (7 bases). The CDR3 has 14 residues. V lost 0 bases to trimming and J lost 2 bases, with 8 bases between them. The germline gives CDR1 SQVTM, CDR2 ANQGSEA. Here the CDR3 reads CSVEDGGPKNIQYF. The CDR3 DNA is TGCAGCGTTGAAGACGGGGGGCCCAAAAACATTCAGTACTTC.

V is TRBV6-5 and J is TRBJ1-2; TRBD1 aligns across 7 bases. This CDR3 region has 14 residues. The germline CDR1 and CDR2 sequences are MNHEY and SVGAGI. V was clipped by 6 bases and J by 1 base; unmatched bases: 5. Written as DNA, the CDR3 is TGTGCCAGCAGCTTAGGACAGGTTAACTATGGCTACACCTTC. This gives the protein CASSLGQVNYGYTF.

This clone was counted once. The chain combines TRBV3-1 (or the pseudogene TRBV3-2) with TRBJ2-7; possibly TRBD2 for D (5 bases). V was cut by 2 bases and J by 7 bases, with 15 bases left in between. The CDR3 loop spans 14 amino acids. Per germline, CDR1 LGHDT and CDR2 YNNKEL (reference sequence). The CDR3 loop is CASSQIGERAEQYF. In nucleotides, the CDR3 is TGTGCCAGCAGCCAAATCGGGGAGAGGGCGGAGCAGTACTTC.

In this sample, this clone turned up once. The V and J genes are TRBV5-1 and TRBJ2-3; D remains ambiguous. With 3 bases removed from V and 4 bases from J, the gap between germline ends came to 6 bases. This CDR3 is 12 amino acids long. Germline-derived CDR1 and CDR2 are SGHRS and YFSETQ. The CDR3 loop is CASSSSSDTQYF. In DNA form, the CDR3 reads TGCGCCAGCAGCTCCTCTTCAGATACGCAGTATTTT. The full variable domain, rest sourced from reference TRBV5-1 and TRBJ2-3, is KAGVTQTPRYLIKTRGQQVTLSCSPISGHRSVSWYQQTPGQGLQFLFEYFSETQRNKGNFPGRFSGRQFSNSRSEMNVSTLELGDSALYLCASSSSSDTQYFGPGTRLTVL.

The J gene is TRBJ2-1, the V gene TRBV3-1 (or the pseudogene TRBV3-2); D might be TRBD2 (6 bases). The germline V gene has CDR1 LGHDT and CDR2 YNNKEL (reference sequence). The V end lost 5 bases, the J end lost 6 bases, and 11 bases lay between the germline ends. This CDR3 has 13 residues. DNA for the CDR3: TGTGCCAGCAGCTGGGGACTGACCAATGAGCAGTTCTTC. It encodes CASSWGLTNEQFF.

Only a few counts were recorded for this clone. The chain carries TRBV20-1 and TRBJ1-2; D ambiguous. Germline CDR1 DFQATT, CDR2 SNEGSKA (reference sequence). The CDR3 length is 10 residues. Trimming shortened V by 0 bases and J by 9 bases, and 5 bases separated the two germline ends. CDR3 loop: CSARDESYTF. Here the CDR3 DNA reads TGCAGTGCTAGAGATGAGAGCTACACCTTC.

About this clone: Other nucleotide sequences from this sample produce the same CDR3. This rearrangement joins TRBV19 to TRBJ1-4; 9 nucleotides agree with TRBD1. Germline CDR1 LNHDA, CDR2 SQIVND (reference sequence). CDR3 length: 14 residues. The V segment lost 3 bases and the J segment 7 bases; nucleotides outside the gene matches: 3. The CDR3 DNA reads TGTGCCAGTAGTATGGACAGGGGTCGTGAAAAACTGTTTTTT. Its translation: CASSMDRGREKLFF.

The chain carries TRBV5-1 and TRBJ1-6; TRBD1 agrees at 9 bases. Trimming removed 4 bases from V and 6 bases from J; junction bases left unmatched: 11. The CDR3 extends over 17 amino acids. Per germline, CDR1 SGHRS and CDR2 YFSETQ. The chain's CDR3 is CASSRTPRDRVNSPLHF. Here the CDR3 DNA reads TGCGCCAGCAGCAGGACCCCCCGGGACAGGGTTAATTCACCCCTCCACTTT.

This chain joins TRBV29-1 and TRBJ1-5; TRBD1 agrees at 9 bases. V lost 6 bases and J lost 7; bases outside the gene matches: 7. Germline CDR1 reads SQVTM; CDR2 reads ANQGSEA. CDR3 length: 13 amino acids. Written as DNA, the CDR3 is TGCAGCGTCCAGGACAGGGGAGGACAGCCCCAGCATTTT. Amino acids: CSVQDRGGQPQHF.

The V gene is TRBV7-2, the J gene TRBJ1-5; 7 bases are a match to TRBD1. Germline V CDR1 and CDR2: SGHTA, FQGNSA. With V trimmed by 1 base and J by 4 bases, 16 bases remained unmatched. CDR3 size: 19 residues. The CDR3 DNA is TGTGCCAGCAGCTTAGAGGCCAGGGGGGCTGGGTATTGGAATCAGCCCCAGCATTTT. It encodes CASSLEARGAGYWNQPQHF.

This chain links TRBV27 with TRBJ2-3; maybe TRBD2 (7 bases). Germline loops: CDR1 MNHEY, CDR2 SMNVEV (reference sequence). V gave up 5 bases and J gave up 0 bases, with 15 bases separating them. The CDR3 has 16 amino acids. The CDR3 sequence is CASSNQAGASTDTQYF. Written as DNA, the CDR3 is TGTGCCAGCAGTAATCAGGCGGGGGCCAGCACAGATACGCAGTATTTT.

The chain combines TRBV7-2 with TRBJ1-5, with 7 bases lining up with TRBD1. The CDR3 covers 14 residues. With V trimmed by 6 bases and J by 7 bases, 9 bases remained unmatched. In germline, CDR1 is SGHTA, CDR2 FQGNSA. CDR3 coding DNA: TGTGCCAGCAGTCTCAAGGGGGCGAGACAGCCCCAGCATTTT. Residues: CASSLKGARQPQHF.

The chain is built from TRBV2 and TRBJ1-1; D uncertain. This CDR3 has 13 residues. Germline CDR1 and CDR2: SNHLY and FYNNEI. Trimming took off 9 bases at V and 3 bases at J, with 14 bases between the two ends. The CDR3 coding sequence is TGTGCCAGGGGGTTTCGGGAGGACACTGAAGCTTTCTTT. This sequence encodes CARGFREDTEAFF.

The rearrangement links TRBV19 to TRBJ1-2; D is perhaps TRBD1 (5 bases). Germline V lookup: CDR1 LNHDA, CDR2 SQIVND (reference sequence). The CDR3 covers 13 residues. Trimming pared 10 bases from V and 4 bases from J, leaving 16 bases between. CDR3 region: CATLRDWRYGYTF. CDR3 DNA sequence: TGTGCCACTCTAAGGGACTGGCGCTATGGCTACACCTTC.

The chain is built from TRBV19 and TRBJ1-2; D might be TRBD1 (6 bases). The CDR3 has 14 amino acids. The germline V gene encodes CDR1 LNHDA and CDR2 SQIVND (reference sequence). Deletions cut 4 bases from V and 12 bases from J, with 21 bases between. The CDR3 region has the DNA TGTGCCAGTAGTACTAACAGGGTTGGGGAGATCAACACCTTC. This sequence encodes CASSTNRVGEINTF. The variable domain in full, completed from reference TRBV19 and TRBJ1-2, reads DGGITQSPKYLFRKEGQNVTLSCEQNLNHDAMYWYRQDPGQGLRLIYYSQIVNDFQKGDIAEGYSVSREKKESFPLTVTSAQKNPTAFYLCASSTNRVGEINTFGSGTRLTVV.

This clone has more than one count but fewer than ten. J is TRBJ1-2 and V is TRBV30; weak D call: TRBD1 (6 bases). CDR1 GTSNPN and CDR2 SVGIG come from the germline V gene (reference sequence). Trimming pared 0 bases from V and 6 bases from J, leaving 14 bases between. This CDR3 has 14 amino acids. DNA for the CDR3: TGTGCCTGGAGTGTAAGGGGGGGCGCCCATGGCTACACCTTC. Encoded protein: CAWSVRGGAHGYTF.

The table lists this clone with many counts. The chain employs TRBV6-1 and TRBJ2-3, with 9 positions matching TRBD2. The V and J ends lost 2 bases and 3 bases, in that order; junction bases with no gene match: 9. The CDR3 extends over 17 amino acids. The germline V gene encodes CDR1 MNHNS and CDR2 SASEGT. CDR3 protein: CASSEWGPSGETDTQYF. The CDR3 coding sequence is TGTGCCAGCAGTGAATGGGGGCCTAGCGGGGAGACAGATACGCAGTATTTT.

This rearrangement joins TRBV5-1 to TRBJ1-2; D possibly corresponds to TRBD1 (6 bases). There are 13 residues in the CDR3. CDR1 and CDR2 (germline): SGHRS, YFSETQ. V was cut by 4 bases and J by 8 bases, with 15 bases left in between. The CDR3 DNA is TGCGCCAGCAGCCGTGACAGGACGGGGGGCTACACCTTC. Its translation is CASSRDRTGGYTF.

The chain recombines TRBV19 with TRBJ1-4; 8 bases are a match to TRBD1. The germline CDR1 and CDR2 sequences are LNHDA and SQIVND (reference sequence). The CDR3 is made up of 15 amino acids. The junction had 7 bases not matched to a gene; V was cut back by 6 bases and J by 4 bases. The CDR3 loop reads CASSLYRGINEKLFF. As DNA, the CDR3 is TGTGCCAGTAGCTTATACAGGGGGATTAATGAAAAACTGTTTTTT.

The genes are TRBV28 and TRBJ2-1; 11 nucleotides align to TRBD1. V lost 5 bases to trimming and J lost 5 bases; unmatched junction nucleotides: 8. Germline CDR1 and CDR2: MDHEN and SYDVKM. The length of the CDR3 is 16 residues. In DNA, the CDR3 is TGTGCCAGCAGTCAAGGGGACAGGGGGGCCGACAATGAGCAGTTCTTC. Encoded protein: CASSQGDRGADNEQFF.

The chain carries TRBV28 and TRBJ1-1, with D maybe TRBD1 (5 bases). Germline V gives CDR1 MDHEN, CDR2 SYDVKM. The CDR3 contains 14 residues. The germline V and J ends were trimmed by 11 bases and 5 bases, with 21 bases remaining between them. CDR3 sequence: CAAALSGGKTEAFF. The CDR3 nucleotides read TGTGCCGCAGCTCTCTCGGGGGGGAAAACTGAAGCTTTCTTT.

The sample holds one count of this clone. The chain joins TRBV4-2 to TRBJ2-5; D is unclear. The V end was cut by 4 bases, the J end by 2 bases, with 11 bases between. Germline V gene sequence: CDR1 LGHNA, CDR2 YNFKEQ. The CDR3 extends over 14 amino acids. CDR3 sequence: CASSPPDIQETQYF. CDR3 DNA: TGTGCCAGCAGCCCTCCAGACATACAAGAGACCCAGTACTTC.

This chain uses TRBV3-1 (or the pseudogene TRBV3-2) with TRBJ2-2; a weak D match, TRBD2 (6 bases). CDR3 length equals 14 residues. Trimming shortened V by 1 base and J by 6 bases, and 9 bases separated the two germline ends. Germline V lookup: CDR1 LGHDT, CDR2 YNNKEL (reference sequence). For the CDR3, the DNA is TGTGCCAGCAGCCAAGGCGGGGTGGCCGGGGAGCTGTTTTTT. The encoded protein is CASSQGGVAGELFF.